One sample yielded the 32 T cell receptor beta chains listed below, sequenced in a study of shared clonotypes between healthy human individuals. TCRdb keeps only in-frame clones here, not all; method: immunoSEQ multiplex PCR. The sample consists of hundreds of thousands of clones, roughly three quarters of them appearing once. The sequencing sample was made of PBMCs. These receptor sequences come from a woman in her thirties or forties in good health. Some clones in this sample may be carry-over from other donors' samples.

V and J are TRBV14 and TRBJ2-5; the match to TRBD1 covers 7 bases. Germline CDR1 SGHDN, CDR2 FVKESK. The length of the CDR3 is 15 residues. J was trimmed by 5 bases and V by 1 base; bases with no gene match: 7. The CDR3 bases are TGTGCCAGCAGCCAAGGAAGGGGGCGATTGGAGACCCAGTACTTC. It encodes CASSQGRGRLETQYF.

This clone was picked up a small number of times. CDR3 region: CAWSWTGGFRNEQFF. Written as DNA, the CDR3 is TGTGCCTGGAGCTGGACAGGGGGGTTTAGAAATGAGCAGTTCTTC. J is TRBJ2-1 and V is TRBV30; 10 bases match TRBD1. With V trimmed by 3 bases and J by 7 bases, 9 bases remained unmatched. This CDR3 comprises 15 residues. Germline lookup yields CDR1 GTSNPN and CDR2 SVGIG (reference sequence). The full variable domain, completed using reference TRBV30 and TRBJ2-1, is SQTIHQWPATLVQPVGSPLSLECTVEGTSNPNLYWYRQAAGRGLQLLFYSVGIGQISSEVPQNLSASRPQDRQFILSSKKLLLSDSGFYLCAWSWTGGFRNEQFFGPGTRLTVL.

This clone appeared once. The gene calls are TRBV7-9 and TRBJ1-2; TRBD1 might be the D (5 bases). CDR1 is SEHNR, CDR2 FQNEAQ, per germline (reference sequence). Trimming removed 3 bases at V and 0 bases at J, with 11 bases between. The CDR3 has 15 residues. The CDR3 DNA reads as TGTGCCAGCAGCTTTGGCCCAGGGACTAACTATGGCTACACCTTC. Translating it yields CASSFGPGTNYGYTF. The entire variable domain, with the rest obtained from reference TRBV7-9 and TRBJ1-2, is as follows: DTGVSQNPRHKITKRGQNVTFRCDPISEHNRLYWYRQTLGQGPEFLTYFQNEAQLEKSRLLSDRFSAERPKGSFSTLEIQRTEQGDSAMYLCASSFGPGTNYGYTFGSGTRLTVV.

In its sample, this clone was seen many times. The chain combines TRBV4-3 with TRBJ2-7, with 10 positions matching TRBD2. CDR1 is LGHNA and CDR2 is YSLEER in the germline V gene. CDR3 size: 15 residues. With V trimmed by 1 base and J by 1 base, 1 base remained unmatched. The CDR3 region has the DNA TGCGCCAGCAGCCAAGGACTAGCGGGTTCCTACGAGCAGTACTTC. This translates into CASSQGLAGSYEQYF.

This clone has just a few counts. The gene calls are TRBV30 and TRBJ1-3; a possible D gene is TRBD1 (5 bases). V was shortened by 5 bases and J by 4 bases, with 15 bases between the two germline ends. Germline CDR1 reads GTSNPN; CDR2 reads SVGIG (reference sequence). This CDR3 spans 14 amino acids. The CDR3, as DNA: TGTGCCTGGCGACCCAGGGTGGACGGAAACACCATATATTTT. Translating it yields CAWRPRVDGNTIYF.

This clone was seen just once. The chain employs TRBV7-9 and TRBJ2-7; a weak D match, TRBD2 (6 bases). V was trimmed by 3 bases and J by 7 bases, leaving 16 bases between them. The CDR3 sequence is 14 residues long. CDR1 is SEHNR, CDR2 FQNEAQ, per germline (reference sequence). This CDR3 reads CASSFTEGSGEQYF. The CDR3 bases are TGTGCCAGCAGCTTCACGGAGGGGTCAGGGGAGCAGTACTTC. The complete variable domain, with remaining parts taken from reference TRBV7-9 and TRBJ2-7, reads DTGVSQNPRHKITKRGQNVTFRCDPISEHNRLYWYRQTLGQGPEFLTYFQNEAQLEKSRLLSDRFSAERPKGSFSTLEIQRTEQGDSAMYLCASSFTEGSGEQYFGPGTRLTVT.

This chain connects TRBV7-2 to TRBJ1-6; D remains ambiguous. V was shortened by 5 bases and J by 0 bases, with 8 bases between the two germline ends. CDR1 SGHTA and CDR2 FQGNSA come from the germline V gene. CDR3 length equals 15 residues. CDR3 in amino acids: CASSRSRSYNSPLHF. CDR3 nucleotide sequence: TGTGCCAGCAGCCGTAGCCGCTCCTATAATTCACCCCTCCACTTT. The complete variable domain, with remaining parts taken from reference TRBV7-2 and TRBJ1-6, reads GAGVSQSPSNKVTEKGKDVELRCDPISGHTALYWYRQSLGQGLEFLIYFQGNSAPDKSGLPSDRFSAERTGGSVSTLTIQRTQQEDSAVYLCASSRSRSYNSPLHFGNGTRLTVT.

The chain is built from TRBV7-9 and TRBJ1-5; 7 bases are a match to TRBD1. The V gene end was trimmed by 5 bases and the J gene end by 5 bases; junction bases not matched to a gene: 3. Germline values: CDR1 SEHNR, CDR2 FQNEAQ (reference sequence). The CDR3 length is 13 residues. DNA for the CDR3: TGTGCCAGCAGCGGGCAGGGGGATCAGCCCCAGCATTTT. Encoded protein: CASSGQGDQPQHF.

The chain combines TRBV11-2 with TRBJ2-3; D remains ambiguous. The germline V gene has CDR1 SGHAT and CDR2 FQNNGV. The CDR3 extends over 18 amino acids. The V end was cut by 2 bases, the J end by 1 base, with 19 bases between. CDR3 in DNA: TGTGCCAGCAGCTTAAGCCCGCTTTCCAGACTCCGCACAGATACGCAGTATTTT. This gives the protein CASSLSPLSRLRTDTQYF. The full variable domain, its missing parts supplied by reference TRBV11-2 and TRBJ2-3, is EAGVAQSPRYKIIEKRQSVAFWCNPISGHATLYWYQQILGQGPKLLIQFQNNGVVDDSQLPKDRFSAERLKGVDSTLKIQPAKLEDSAVYLCASSLSPLSRLRTDTQYFGPGTRLTVL.

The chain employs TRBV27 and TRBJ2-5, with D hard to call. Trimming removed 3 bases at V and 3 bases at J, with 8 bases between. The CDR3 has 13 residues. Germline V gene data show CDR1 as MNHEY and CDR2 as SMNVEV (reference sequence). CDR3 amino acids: CASSLRRKETQYF. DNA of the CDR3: TGTGCCAGCAGTTTGCGACGGAAAGAGACCCAGTACTTC.

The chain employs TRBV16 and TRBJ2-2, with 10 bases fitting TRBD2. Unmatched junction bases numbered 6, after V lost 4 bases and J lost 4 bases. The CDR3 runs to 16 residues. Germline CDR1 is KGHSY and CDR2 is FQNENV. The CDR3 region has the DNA TGTGCCAGCAGCCCTCTAGCGGGAGAAGTCACCGGGGAGCTGTTTTTT. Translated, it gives CASSPLAGEVTGELFF.

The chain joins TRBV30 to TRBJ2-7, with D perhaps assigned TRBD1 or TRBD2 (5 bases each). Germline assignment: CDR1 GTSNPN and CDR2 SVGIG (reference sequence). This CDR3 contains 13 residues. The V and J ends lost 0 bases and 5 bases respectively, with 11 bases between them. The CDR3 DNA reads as TGTGCCTGGAGTGTACGCAGGGACCACGAGCAGTACTTC. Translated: CAWSVRRDHEQYF. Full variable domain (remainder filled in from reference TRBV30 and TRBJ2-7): SQTIHQWPATLVQPVGSPLSLECTVEGTSNPNLYWYRQAAGRGLQLLFYSVGIGQISSEVPQNLSASRPQDRQFILSSKKLLLSDSGFYLCAWSVRRDHEQYFGPGTRLTVT.

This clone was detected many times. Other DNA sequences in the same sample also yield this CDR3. CDR3 region: CASSLGPGQGEAFF. In nucleotides, the CDR3 is TGCGCCAGCAGCTTGGGGCCGGGACAGGGTGAAGCTTTCTTT. The J gene is TRBJ1-1, the V gene TRBV5-1; 9 bases are a match to TRBD1. Trimming removed 0 bases from V and 7 bases from J; junction bases left unmatched: 4. Germline assignment: CDR1 SGHRS and CDR2 YFSETQ. The length of the CDR3 is 14 residues. The complete variable domain, with remaining parts taken from reference TRBV5-1 and TRBJ1-1, reads KAGVTQTPRYLIKTRGQQVTLSCSPISGHRSVSWYQQTPGQGLQFLFEYFSETQRNKGNFPGRFSGRQFSNSRSEMNVSTLELGDSALYLCASSLGPGQGEAFFGQGTRLTVV.

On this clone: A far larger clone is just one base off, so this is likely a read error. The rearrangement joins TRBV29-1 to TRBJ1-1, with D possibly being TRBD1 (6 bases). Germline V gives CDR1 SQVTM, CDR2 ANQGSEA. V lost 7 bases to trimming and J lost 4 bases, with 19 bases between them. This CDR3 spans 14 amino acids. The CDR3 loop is CSAARGSGGTEAFF. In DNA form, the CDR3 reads TGCAGCGCGGCTAGGGGGTCTGGCGGCACTGAAGCTTTCTTT. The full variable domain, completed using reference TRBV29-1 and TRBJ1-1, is SAVISQKPSRDICQRGTSLTIQCQVDSQVTMMFWYRQQPGQSLTLIATANQGSEATYESGFVIDKFPISRPNLTFSTLTVSNMSPEDSSIYLCSAARGSGGTEAFFGQGTRLTVV.

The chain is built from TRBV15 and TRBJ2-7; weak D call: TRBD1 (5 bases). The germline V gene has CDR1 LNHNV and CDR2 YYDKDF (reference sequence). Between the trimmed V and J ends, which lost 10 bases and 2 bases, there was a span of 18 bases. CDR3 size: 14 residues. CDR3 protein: CAISNAGKTYEQYF. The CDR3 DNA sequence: TGTGCCATTTCAAACGCAGGGAAAACCTACGAGCAGTACTTC. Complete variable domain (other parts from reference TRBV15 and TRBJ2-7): DAMVIQNPRYQVTQFGKPVTLSCSQTLNHNVMYWYQQKSSQAPKLLFHYYDKDFNNEADTPDNFQSRRPNTSFCFLDIRSPGLGDTAMYLCAISNAGKTYEQYFGPGTRLTVT.

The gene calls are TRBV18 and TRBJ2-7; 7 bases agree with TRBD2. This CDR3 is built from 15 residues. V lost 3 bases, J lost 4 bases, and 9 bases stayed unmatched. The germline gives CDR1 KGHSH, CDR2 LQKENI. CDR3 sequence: CASSPPGLVEYEQYF. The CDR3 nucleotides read TGTGCCAGCTCACCCCCCGGACTAGTCGAGTACGAGCAGTACTTC.

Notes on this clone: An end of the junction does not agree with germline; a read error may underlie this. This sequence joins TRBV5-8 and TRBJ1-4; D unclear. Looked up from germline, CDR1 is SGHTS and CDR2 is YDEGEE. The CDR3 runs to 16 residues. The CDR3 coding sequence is TGTGCCAGCAGCTTGGCAGGTCGGGGATTTAATGAAAAACTGTCTTTT. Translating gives CASSLAGRGFNEKLSF.

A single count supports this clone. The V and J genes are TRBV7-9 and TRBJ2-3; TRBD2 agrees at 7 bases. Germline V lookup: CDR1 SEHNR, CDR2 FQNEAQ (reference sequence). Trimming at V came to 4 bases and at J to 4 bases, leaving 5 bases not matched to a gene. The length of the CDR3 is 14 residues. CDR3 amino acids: CASSSGSGADTQYF. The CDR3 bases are TGTGCCAGCAGCTCAGGAAGCGGGGCAGATACGCAGTATTTT.

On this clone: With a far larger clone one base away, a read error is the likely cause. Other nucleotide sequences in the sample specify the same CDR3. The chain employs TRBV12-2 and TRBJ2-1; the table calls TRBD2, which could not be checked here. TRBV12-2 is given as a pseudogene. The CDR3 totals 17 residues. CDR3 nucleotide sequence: TGCGCAAGTCGCTTAGGGGCCCTAGCGGGAGGGAGCGATGAGCAGTTCTTC. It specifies CASRLGALAGGSDEQFF.

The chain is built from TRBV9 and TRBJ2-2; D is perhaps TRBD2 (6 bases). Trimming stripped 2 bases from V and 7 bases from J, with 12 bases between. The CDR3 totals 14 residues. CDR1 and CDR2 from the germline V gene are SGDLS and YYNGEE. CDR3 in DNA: TGTGCCAGCAGCGTGGGAGGAGTTGGCGGGGAGCTGTTTTTT. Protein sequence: CASSVGGVGGELFF.

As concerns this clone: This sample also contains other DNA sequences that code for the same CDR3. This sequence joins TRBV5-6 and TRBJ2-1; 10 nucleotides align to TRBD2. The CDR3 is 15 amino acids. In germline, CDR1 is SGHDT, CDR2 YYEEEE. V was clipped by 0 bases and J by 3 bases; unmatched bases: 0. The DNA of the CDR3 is TGTGCCAGCAGCTTGGGGACTAGCGGCTACAATGAGCAGTTCTTC. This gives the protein CASSLGTSGYNEQFF.

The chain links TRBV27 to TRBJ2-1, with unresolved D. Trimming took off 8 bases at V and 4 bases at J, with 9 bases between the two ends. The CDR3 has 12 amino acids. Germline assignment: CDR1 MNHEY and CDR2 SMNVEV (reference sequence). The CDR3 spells CASVDAYNEQFF. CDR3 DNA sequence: TGTGCCAGCGTTGACGCGTACAATGAGCAGTTCTTC.

The DNA for the CDR3 is TGTGCCAGCAGCATAGGACTAGCGGGAGGGCCCTCCTACGAGCAGTACTTC. Translated: CASSIGLAGGPSYEQYF. The V call is TRBV9, the J call TRBJ2-7; 15 positions match TRBD2. Germline values: CDR1 SGDLS, CDR2 YYNGEE. Trimming at V came to 4 bases and at J to 0 bases, leaving 5 bases not matched to a gene. This CDR3 has 17 amino acids.

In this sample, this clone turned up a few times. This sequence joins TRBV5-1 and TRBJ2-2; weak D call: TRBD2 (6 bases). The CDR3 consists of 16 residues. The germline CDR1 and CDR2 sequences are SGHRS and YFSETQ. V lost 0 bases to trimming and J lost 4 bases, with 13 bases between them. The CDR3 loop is CASSLVIADSTGELFF. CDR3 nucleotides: TGCGCCAGCAGCTTGGTCATAGCGGATTCCACCGGGGAGCTGTTTTTT.

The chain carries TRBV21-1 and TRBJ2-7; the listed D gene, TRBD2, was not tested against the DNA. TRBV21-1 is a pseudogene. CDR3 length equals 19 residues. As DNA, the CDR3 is TGTGCCAGCACCAAATTTCCGGGACTAGCGGGGCCCAGCTCCTACGAGCAGTACTTC. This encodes CASTKFPGLAGPSSYEQYF.

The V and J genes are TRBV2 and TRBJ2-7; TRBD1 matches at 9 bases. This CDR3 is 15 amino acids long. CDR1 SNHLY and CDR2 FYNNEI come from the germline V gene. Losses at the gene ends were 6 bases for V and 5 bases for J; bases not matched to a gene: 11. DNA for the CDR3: TGTGCCAGCAGAGTCCCGGGACAGGGTTTCAACGAGCAGTACTTC. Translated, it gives CASRVPGQGFNEQYF.

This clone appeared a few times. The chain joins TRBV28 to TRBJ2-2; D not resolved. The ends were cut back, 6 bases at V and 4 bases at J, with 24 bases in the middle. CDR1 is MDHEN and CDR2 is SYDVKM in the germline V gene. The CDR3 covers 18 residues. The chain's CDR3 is CASSLTLLARLSTGELFF. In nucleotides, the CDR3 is TGTGCCAGCAGCCTTACCCTCCTGGCCAGGCTTTCCACCGGGGAGCTGTTTTTT.

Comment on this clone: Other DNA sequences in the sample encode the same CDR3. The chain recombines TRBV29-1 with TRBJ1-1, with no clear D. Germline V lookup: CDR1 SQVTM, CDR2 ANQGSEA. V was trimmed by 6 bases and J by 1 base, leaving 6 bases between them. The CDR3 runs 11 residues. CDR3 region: CSVGANTEAFF. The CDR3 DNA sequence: TGCAGCGTGGGAGCGAACACTGAAGCTTTCTTT.

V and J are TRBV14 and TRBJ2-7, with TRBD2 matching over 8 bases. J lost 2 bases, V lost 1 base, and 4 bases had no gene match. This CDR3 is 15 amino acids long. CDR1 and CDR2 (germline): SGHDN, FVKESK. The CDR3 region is CASSQGREATYEQYF. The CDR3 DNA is TGTGCCAGCAGCCAAGGGCGGGAGGCCACCTACGAGCAGTACTTC.

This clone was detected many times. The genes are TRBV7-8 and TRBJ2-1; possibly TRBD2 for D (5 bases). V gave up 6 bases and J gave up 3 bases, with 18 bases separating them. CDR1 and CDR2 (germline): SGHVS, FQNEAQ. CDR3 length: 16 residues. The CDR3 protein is CASSSPPGSFYNEQFF. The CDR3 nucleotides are TGTGCCAGCAGTTCTCCCCCGGGATCTTTCTACAATGAGCAGTTCTTC.

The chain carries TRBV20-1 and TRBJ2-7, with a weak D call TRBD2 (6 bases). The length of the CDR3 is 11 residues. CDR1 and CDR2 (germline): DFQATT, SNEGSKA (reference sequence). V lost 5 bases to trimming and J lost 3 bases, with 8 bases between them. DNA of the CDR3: TGCAGTGCTGCGGACTACTACGAGCAGTACTTC. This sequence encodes CSAADYYEQYF.

The CDR3 nucleotides read TGCGCCAGCAGCCAAGACACCTCCTACGAGCAGTACTTC. Protein sequence: CASSQDTSYEQYF. J is TRBJ2-7 and V is TRBV4-1; D unclear. The CDR3 runs to 13 residues. The V gene lost 0 bases and the J gene lost 0 bases, with 3 bases spanning the gap. Germline CDR1 reads MGHRA; CDR2 reads YSYEKL.